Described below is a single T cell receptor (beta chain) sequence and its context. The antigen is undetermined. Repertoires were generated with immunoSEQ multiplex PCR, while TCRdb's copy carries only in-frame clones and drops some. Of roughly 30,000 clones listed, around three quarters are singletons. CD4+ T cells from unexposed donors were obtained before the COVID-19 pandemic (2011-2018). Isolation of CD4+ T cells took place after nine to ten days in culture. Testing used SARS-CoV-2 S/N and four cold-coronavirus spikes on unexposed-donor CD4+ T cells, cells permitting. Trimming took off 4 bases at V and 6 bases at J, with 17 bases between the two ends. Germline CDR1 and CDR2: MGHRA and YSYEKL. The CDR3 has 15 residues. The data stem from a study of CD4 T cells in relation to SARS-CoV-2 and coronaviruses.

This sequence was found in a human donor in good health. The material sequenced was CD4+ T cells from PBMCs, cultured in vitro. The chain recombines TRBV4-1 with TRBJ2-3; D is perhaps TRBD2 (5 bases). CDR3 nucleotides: TGCGCCAGCAGCCGAGTCGGGGTCAGCCCGGATACGCAGTATTTT. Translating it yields CASSRVGVSPDTQYF.